These 28 T cell receptor beta chains were all obtained from the same sample, sequenced in a study of T-cell reconstitution after alpha-beta-depleted transplantation in children. During its preparation, the TCRbeta library received unique molecular identifiers. TCRdb processed the PCR reads anew with MiXCR; each CDR3 protein has one entry. The sample lists roughly 160,000 distinct CDR3 sequences, around 10% occurring once. The starting material was PBMCs, obtained before TCRalphabeta/CD19-depleted stem cell transplant. The receptor source for this set is a boy younger than 10 with acute myeloid leukemia, due to receive a stem cell transplant.

This clonotype is classed as medium-sized. The CDR3 sequence is CASSLGGLSTEAFF. The DNA for the CDR3 is TGTGCCAGCAGTTTGGGAGGGCTTAGCACTGAAGCTTTCTTT. The chain joins TRBV12-3 or TRBV12-4 to TRBJ1-1; D uncertain. Trimming removed 3 bases at V and 4 bases at J, with 12 bases between. The CDR3 covers 14 residues.

This clonotype was detected ten times or more. The chain employs TRBV7-2 and TRBJ1-1; D unclear. The CDR3 has 13 residues. Trimming took off 2 bases at V and 1 base at J, with 5 bases between the two ends. From germline, CDR1 is SGHTA and CDR2 FQGNSA. CDR3 bases: TGTGCCAGCAGCTTAATGGGGAACACTGAAGCTTTCTTT. Translating gives CASSLMGNTEAFF.

This clonotype was detected ten times or more. The chain recombines TRBV27 with TRBJ2-7; the match to TRBD2 covers 11 bases. CDR1 is MNHEY and CDR2 is SMNVEV in the germline V gene (reference sequence). This CDR3 region has 16 residues. V shed 4 bases, J shed 1 base, and the junction held 6 bases outside the gene matches. The CDR3 loop is CASSSPGTSGSYEQYF. The CDR3 nucleotides are TGTGCCAGCAGTTCTCCCGGGACTAGCGGTTCCTACGAGCAGTACTTC.

This clonotype was detected ten times or more. The chain uses TRBV7-2 and TRBJ2-7, with 11 bases identical to TRBD2. In germline, CDR1 is SGHTA, CDR2 FQGNSA. Germline trimming cut 3 bases from V and 3 bases from J; bases unmatched to any gene: 4. CDR3 length: 15 residues. The CDR3 is CASSFLAGGFYEQYV. The CDR3 nucleotides read TGTGCCAGCAGCTTCCTAGCGGGGGGATTCTACGAGCAGTACGTC.

There are many counts of this clonotype. The rearrangement uses TRBV4-1 and TRBJ1-1; D is perhaps TRBD1 (5 bases). CDR3 length equals 15 residues. V lost 5 bases and J 2 bases, leaving 15 bases between the germline ends. Germline values: CDR1 MGHRA, CDR2 YSYEKL. The DNA for the CDR3 is TGCGCCAGCAGCTTGGGGACGGTCATTAACACTGAAGCTTTCTTT. Its protein product is CASSLGTVINTEAFF.

Many counts were recorded for this clonotype. The chain carries TRBV20-1 and TRBJ2-1, with 9 bases identical to TRBD2. The V segment lost 6 bases and the J segment 2 bases; nucleotides outside the gene matches: 5. The CDR3 is 14 residues long. From germline, CDR1 is DFQATT and CDR2 SNEGSKA (reference sequence). The CDR3 coding sequence is TGCAGTGCGGCTAGCGGGGCCCCCTACAATGAGCAGTTCTTC. This sequence encodes CSAASGAPYNEQFF.

This clonotype was detected many times. The chain has TRBV7-2 and TRBJ2-4; the match to TRBD1 covers 9 bases. The trim removed 5 bases at V and 6 bases at J, leaving 5 bases unmatched. The germline gives CDR1 SGHTA, CDR2 FQGNSA. This CDR3 has 14 amino acids. The CDR3 sequence: CASSPRTGVNIQYF. The CDR3 bases are TGTGCCAGCAGCCCCCGGACAGGGGTAAACATTCAGTACTTC.

This sequence joins TRBV19 and TRBJ2-1, with D possibly TRBD2 on 6 matching bases. Germline loops: CDR1 LNHDA, CDR2 SQIVND (reference sequence). This CDR3 comprises 13 residues. V was clipped by 10 bases and J by 6 bases, with 16 bases between them. This CDR3 reads CAMYGDLCNEQFF. CDR3 nucleotides: TGTGCCATGTATGGGGACTTATGCAATGAGCAGTTCTTC. Combining the CDR3 with reference TRBV19 and TRBJ2-1 gives the whole variable domain DGGITQSPKYLFRKEGQNVTLSCEQNLNHDAMYWYRQDPGQGLRLIYYSQIVNDFQKGDIAEGYSVSREKKESFPLTVTSAQKNPTAFYLCAMYGDLCNEQFFGPGTRLTVL.

With regard to this clonotype: Since a much larger clone is just one base distant, this may be a read error. V and J are TRBV27 and TRBJ2-3; 7 bases are a match to TRBD2. The CDR3 contains 18 residues. Germline CDR1 MNHEY, CDR2 SMNVEV (reference sequence). Germline trimming cut 9 bases from V and 2 bases from J; bases unmatched to any gene: 20. The CDR3 nucleotides read TGTGCCAGTCCCCGAGCGGGACGAGTAATTTGGCACACAGATACGCAGTATTTT. The encoded protein is CASPRAGRVIWHTDTQYF.

The chain combines TRBV14 with TRBJ2-6; D is undetermined. With 1 base removed from V and 3 bases from J, the gap between germline ends came to 1 base. CDR1 and CDR2 from the germline V gene are SGHDN and FVKESK. The CDR3 is 13 residues long. The CDR3 is CASSQVGANVLTF. The CDR3 bases are TGTGCCAGCAGCCAAGTTGGGGCCAACGTCCTGACTTTC.

In its sample, this clonotype was seen many times. The chain links TRBV12-3 or TRBV12-4 to TRBJ2-7; either TRBD1 or TRBD2 may fit D (5 bases each). The V and J ends lost 3 bases and 2 bases respectively, with 11 bases between them. There are 14 residues in the CDR3. CDR3 region: CASSLTGPPYEQYF. The CDR3 region has the DNA TGTGCCAGCAGTTTGACGGGACCCCCCTACGAGCAGTACTTC.

This clonotype was counted ten times or more. This rearrangement joins TRBV6-2 or TRBV6-3 to TRBJ2-7, with TRBD2 matching 10 bases. The V and J ends lost 8 bases and 4 bases, in that order; junction bases with no gene match: 5. The CDR3 loop spans 13 amino acids. Germline V lookup: CDR1 MNHEY, CDR2 SVGEGT. The CDR3, as DNA: TGTGCCAGCCCTAGCGGGGGACCGTACGAGCAGTACTTC. Its protein product is CASPSGGPYEQYF.

This clonotype occurred many times. The rearrangement joins TRBV14 to TRBJ2-1; TRBD2 aligns across 13 bases. With 4 bases clipped from V and 6 bases from J, the junction kept 15 bases outside the gene matches. The V gene's germline CDR1 is SGHDN and CDR2 FVKESK. The length of the CDR3 is 19 residues. The CDR3 sequence: CASSRNTLTSGGAINEQFF. For the CDR3, the DNA is TGTGCCAGCAGCCGCAACACTCTAACTAGCGGGGGGGCCATCAATGAGCAGTTCTTC.

This clonotype has a count of ten or more. The V call is TRBV6-6, the J call TRBJ1-2; 8 bases align to TRBD1. The CDR3 loop spans 13 amino acids. Germline-derived CDR1 and CDR2 are MNHNY and SVGAGI (reference sequence). V was pared by 6 bases and J by 6 bases, with 6 bases of the junction left unmatched. The CDR3: CASSSTGVNGYTF. CDR3 DNA: TGTGCCAGCAGCTCGACAGGGGTGAATGGCTACACCTTC.

This clonotype has ten or more counts. The chain couples TRBV9 to TRBJ2-3, with 7 nucleotides matching TRBD2. This CDR3 comprises 16 residues. Germline V CDR1 and CDR2: SGDLS, YYNGEE. Trimming cost V 5 bases and J 4 bases; bases outside gene matches: 13. As DNA, the CDR3 is TGTGCCAGCAGTGGAGGGCGGGAGTGGAGCGCAGATACGCAGTATTTT. Amino acid sequence: CASSGGREWSADTQYF.

This clonotype was found many times. The chain recombines TRBV5-1 with TRBJ1-1, with a tentative D call TRBD1 (6 bases). Between the trimmed V and J ends, which lost 4 bases and 1 base, there was a span of 11 bases. The CDR3 spans 14 residues. The germline gives CDR1 SGHRS, CDR2 YFSETQ. CDR3 loop: CASSPGTKNTEAFF. The CDR3 DNA follows: TGCGCCAGCAGCCCCGGGACAAAGAACACTGAAGCTTTCTTT. Full variable domain (remainder filled in from reference TRBV5-1 and TRBJ1-1): KAGVTQTPRYLIKTRGQQVTLSCSPISGHRSVSWYQQTPGQGLQFLFEYFSETQRNKGNFPGRFSGRQFSNSRSEMNVSTLELGDSALYLCASSPGTKNTEAFFGQGTRLTVV.

This clonotype was recorded at least ten times. The rearrangement joins TRBV12-5 to TRBJ2-1, with D maybe TRBD2 (5 bases). Looked up from germline, CDR1 is LGHNT and CDR2 is FRNRAP. Between the trimmed V and J ends, which lost 5 bases and 7 bases, there was a span of 18 bases. The CDR3 contains 15 residues. CDR3: CASGNPEHRGNEQFF. The CDR3 coding sequence is TGTGCTAGTGGTAATCCAGAGCATAGAGGGAATGAGCAGTTCTTC.

This clonotype has a count of ten or more. The chain uses TRBV11-2 and TRBJ2-7; 12 nucleotides line up with TRBD2. This CDR3 spans 14 amino acids. With 8 bases clipped from V and 6 bases from J, the junction kept 8 bases outside the gene matches. CDR1 and CDR2 from the germline V gene are SGHAT and FQNNGV. CDR3 sequence (DNA): TGTGCCAGCGAGACACTAGCGGGAGGAGGCGAGCAGTACTTC. It is translated as CASETLAGGGEQYF.

This clonotype was observed many times. The chain uses TRBV12-3 or TRBV12-4 and TRBJ1-5; TRBD1 might be the D (5 bases). The ends were cut back, 3 bases at V and 3 bases at J, with 9 bases in the middle. The CDR3 length is 14 residues. CDR3 bases: TGTGCCAGCAGTTTCCCAGGGCACAATCAGCCCCAGCATTTT. Translation gives CASSFPGHNQPQHF.

This clonotype showed up many times. V is TRBV28 and J is TRBJ2-1, with D maybe TRBD2 (6 bases). Trimming shortened V by 2 bases and J by 2 bases, and 10 bases separated the two germline ends. This CDR3 contains 15 residues. The germline V gene encodes CDR1 MDHEN and CDR2 SYDVKM. The DNA for the CDR3 is TGTGCCAGCAGTTTACGGGAGTTGACCTACAATGAGCAGTTCTTC. Amino acids: CASSLRELTYNEQFF.

This clonotype was counted only a few times. The J gene is TRBJ2-1, the V gene TRBV6-5; perhaps TRBD1 as D (5 bases). Germline V lookup: CDR1 MNHEY, CDR2 SVGAGI. The CDR3 totals 15 residues. V was shortened by 3 bases and J by 5 bases, with 14 bases between the two germline ends. CDR3 DNA: TGTGCCAGCAGTTATGGTCCAGGGATGGACAATGAGCAGTTCTTC. As protein: CASSYGPGMDNEQFF.

The sample holds many counts of this clonotype. The chain carries TRBV7-8 and TRBJ2-7; TRBD1 agrees at 9 bases. V dropped 7 bases and J dropped 6; count of bases not matched to a gene: 10. The length of the CDR3 is 14 residues. Germline V gives CDR1 SGHVS, CDR2 FQNEAQ. CDR3 loop: CASTKYEQGAEQYV. The CDR3 region has the DNA TGTGCCAGCACAAAATACGAACAGGGGGCCGAGCAGTACGTC.

This clonotype was observed at least ten times. V usage is TRBV28 and J usage is TRBJ2-5; 16 nucleotides align to TRBD2. The CDR3 loop spans 16 amino acids. V lost 8 bases, J lost 5 bases, and 8 bases stayed unmatched. CDR1 MDHEN and CDR2 SYDVKM come from the germline V gene. The CDR3 protein is CASAGTSGRAVETQYF. Written as DNA, the CDR3 is TGTGCCAGCGCCGGGACTAGCGGGAGGGCGGTGGAGACCCAGTACTTC. Together with reference TRBV28 and TRBJ2-5, the CDR3 gives the full variable domain: DVKVTQSSRYLVKRTGEKVFLECVQDMDHENMFWYRQDPGLGLRLIYFSYDVKMKEKGDIPEGYSVSREKKERFSLILESASTNQTSMYLCASAGTSGRAVETQYFGPGTRLLVL.

The chain uses TRBV29-1 and TRBJ1-1; 10 positions match TRBD1. This CDR3 region has 14 residues. Germline CDR1 reads SQVTM; CDR2 reads ANQGSEA. Trimming at V came to 4 bases and at J to 3 bases, leaving 5 bases not matched to a gene. The CDR3 DNA follows: TGCAGCGTTGGACAGGGGGCGCAGGACACTGAAGCTTTCTTT. Encoded protein: CSVGQGAQDTEAFF.

This clonotype was counted many times. The V and J genes are TRBV20-1 and TRBJ2-1; 9 nucleotides line up with TRBD2. The germline V gene encodes CDR1 DFQATT and CDR2 SNEGSKA (reference sequence). The CDR3 covers 14 residues. The V and J ends lost 5 bases and 7 bases, in that order; junction bases with no gene match: 9. CDR3 region: CSALPLAGVNEQFF. The CDR3 nucleotides read TGCAGTGCTTTGCCTTTAGCGGGAGTAAATGAGCAGTTCTTC.

This clonotype was recorded at least ten times. This chain links TRBV20-1 with TRBJ1-2; D perhaps matches TRBD1 (5 bases). The length of the CDR3 is 15 residues. Between the trimmed V and J ends, which lost 4 bases and 4 bases, there was a span of 19 bases. In germline, CDR1 is DFQATT, CDR2 SNEGSKA (reference sequence). As DNA, the CDR3 is TGCAGTGCTATCCGACGGGGGGTCCCAAGCTATGGCTACACCTTC. Translated, it gives CSAIRRGVPSYGYTF.

This clonotype was detected ten times or more. This rearrangement joins TRBV7-9 to TRBJ2-5; 11 nucleotides match TRBD2. The V and J ends lost 5 bases and 2 bases, in that order; junction bases with no gene match: 4. Germline CDR1 is SEHNR and CDR2 is FQNEAQ (reference sequence). This CDR3 comprises 15 residues. CDR3 sequence (DNA): TGTGCCAGCAGCCACAGACTAGCGGGGCAAGAGACCCAGTACTTC. Translated: CASSHRLAGQETQYF. The whole variable domain, remainder taken from reference TRBV7-9 and TRBJ2-5, is DTGVSQNPRHKITKRGQNVTFRCDPISEHNRLYWYRQTLGQGPEFLTYFQNEAQLEKSRLLSDRFSAERPKGSFSTLEIQRTEQGDSAMYLCASSHRLAGQETQYFGPGTRLLVL.

With respect to this clonotype: A much larger clone lies a single base off, so this may be a read error. The V call is TRBV29-1, the J call TRBJ2-1, with 9 bases identical to TRBD2. This CDR3 region has 17 residues. Germline assignment: CDR1 SQVTM and CDR2 ANQGSEA. CDR3 sequence reads: CSVEGGSGTSRYNEQLF. CDR3 DNA: TGCAGCGTTGAGGGGGGGTCCGGGACTAGCCGCTACAATGAGCAGCTCTTC.